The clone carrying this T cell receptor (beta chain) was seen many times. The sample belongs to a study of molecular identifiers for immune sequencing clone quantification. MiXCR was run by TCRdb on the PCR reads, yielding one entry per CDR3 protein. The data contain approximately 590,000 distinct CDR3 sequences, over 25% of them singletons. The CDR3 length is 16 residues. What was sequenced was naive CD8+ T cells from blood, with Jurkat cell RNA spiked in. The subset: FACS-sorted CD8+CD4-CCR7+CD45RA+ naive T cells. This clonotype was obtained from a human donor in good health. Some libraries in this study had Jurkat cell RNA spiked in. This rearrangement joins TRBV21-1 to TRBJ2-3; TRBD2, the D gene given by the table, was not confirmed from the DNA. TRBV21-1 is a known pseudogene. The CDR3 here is CASSKSGPNLTDTQYF. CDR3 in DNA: TGTGCCAGCAGCAAATCGGGGCCGAATCTCACAGATACGCAGTATTTT.